This is a list of T cell receptor beta chains from one sample in a study of CD4+ T cells in melanoma. Method: immunoSEQ multiplex PCR; TCRdb's copy keeps in-frame clones and lacks some. The repertoire holds some 13,000 clones, 68% seen once, with 15% to 20% in the top ten. Sequencing was done on a sample of cells from a culture (not recorded whether cultured in vitro). Receptor source: a human donor with melanoma. Each CDR3 is given with its conserved first and last residue. Rows may omit the clone size; those that give it use once, few, many or a size class.

TRBJ2-1,11,once,TRBV2,CASVPYNEQFF
TRBJ1-5,18,.,TRBV2,CASSATGTGRLGNQPQHF
TRBJ2-7,12,.,TRBV6-5,CASSRQGHEQYF
TRBJ1-5,16,few,TRBV6-1,CASSANPDRFNQPQHF
TRBJ2-3,15,once,TRBV5-4,CASSTLAPGTDTQYF
TRBJ2-1,15,.,TRBV2,CASSEGDRLGNEQFF
TRBJ2-2,16,.,TRBV5-1,CASSLERTTNTGELFF
TRBJ2-1,15,few,TRBV7-3,CASRLTGTDYNEQFF
TRBJ1-3,14,.,TRBV11-1,CASSSRDGGNTIYF
TRBJ1-1,16,large,TRBV18,CASSPDRLTAGTEAFF
TRBJ2-1,13,.,TRBV4-1,CASSQDSGPEQFF
TRBJ1-1,14,few,TRBV5-1,CASSLQEGLTPAFF
TRBJ2-3,15,once,TRBV7-6,CASSLTGTSADTQYF
TRBJ1-6,18,.,TRBV4-1,CASSQAGPPLRGNSPLHF
TRBJ1-1,14,.,TRBV7-3,CASSLAGRYTEAFF
TRBJ1-2,15,.,TRBV11-1,CASSGVRAASGGYTF
TRBJ2-7,14,.,TRBV19,CASSIKAGGNEQYF
TRBJ2-5,17,.,TRBV2,CASRGEGSGGRRETQYF
TRBJ2-3,15,.,TRBV5-6,CASSLILRGRDTQYF
TRBJ2-5,12,.,TRBV18,CASSRTLETQYF
TRBJ2-2,14,once,TRBV7-3,CASSSRQNTGELFF
TRBJ2-7,15,.,TRBV30,CAWRTRSSGGYEQYF
TRBJ2-6,13,.,TRBV5-1,CASSLGETNVLTF
TRBJ1-5,13,.,TRBV6-6,CASSAGEGQPQHF
TRBJ2-1,17,.,TRBV7-8,CASSLGQGGLMGMWQFF
TRBJ1-1,16,.,TRBV5-1,CASSRDVGGGKTEAFF
TRBJ1-1,15,.,TRBV5-1,CASSLATGVGTEAFF
TRBJ1-5,17,.,TRBV7-3,CASSLSARGFSGQPQHF
TRBJ1-5,13,.,TRBV11-2,CASSLDTGGPQHF
TRBJ2-1,15,.,TRBV29-1,CSVSPQSGGAEEQFF
TRBJ2-7,17,few,TRBV27,CASSPRPVRDILYEQYF
TRBJ1-5,15,.,TRBV6-1,CASSSSGGLNQPQHF
TRBJ1-1,13,.,TRBV7-3,CASSRDRGTEAFF
TRBJ1-1,17,.,TRBV19,CASSKQGTGAKNTEAFF
TRBJ1-5,15,.,TRBV6-5,CASSKGDRGDQPQHF
TRBJ2-5,14,.,TRBV4-1,CASSLRDIAETQYF
TRBJ1-5,13,once,TRBV7-8,CASSSERLEPQHF
TRBJ1-6,13,.,TRBV30,CAWGTGGRSPLHF
TRBJ1-4,12,.,TRBV6-5,CASSYSGEKLFF
TRBJ1-1,14,.,TRBV27,CASSRSGGRLKAFF
TRBJ2-3,15,.,TRBV5-5,CASSFGTGVSDTQYF